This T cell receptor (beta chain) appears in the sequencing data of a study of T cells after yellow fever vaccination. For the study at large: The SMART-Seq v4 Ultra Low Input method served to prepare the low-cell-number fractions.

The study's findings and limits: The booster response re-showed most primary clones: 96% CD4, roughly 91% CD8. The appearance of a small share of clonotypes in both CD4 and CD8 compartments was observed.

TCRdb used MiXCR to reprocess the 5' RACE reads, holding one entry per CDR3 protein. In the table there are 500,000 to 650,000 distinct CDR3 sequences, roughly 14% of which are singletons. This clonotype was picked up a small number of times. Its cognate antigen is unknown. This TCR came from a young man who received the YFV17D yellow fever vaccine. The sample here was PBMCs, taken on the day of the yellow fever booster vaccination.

CDR3 residues: CASSEGASGLGPLHF. The CDR3 region has the DNA TGTGCCAGCAGTGAAGGGGCCTCCGGGCTAGGACCCCTCCACTTT. The V and J genes are TRBV2 and TRBJ1-6; D not resolved. Germline loops: CDR1 SNHLY, CDR2 FYNNEI. This CDR3 contains 15 residues. Trimming removed 1 base at V and 12 bases at J, with 16 bases between. The full variable domain, with the rest looked up from reference TRBV2 and TRBJ1-6, is EPEVTQTPSHQVTQMGQEVILRCVPISNHLYFYWYRQILGQKVEFLVSFYNNEISEKSEIFDDQFSVERPDGSNFTLKIRSTKLEDSAMYFCASSEGASGLGPLHFGNGTRLTVT.